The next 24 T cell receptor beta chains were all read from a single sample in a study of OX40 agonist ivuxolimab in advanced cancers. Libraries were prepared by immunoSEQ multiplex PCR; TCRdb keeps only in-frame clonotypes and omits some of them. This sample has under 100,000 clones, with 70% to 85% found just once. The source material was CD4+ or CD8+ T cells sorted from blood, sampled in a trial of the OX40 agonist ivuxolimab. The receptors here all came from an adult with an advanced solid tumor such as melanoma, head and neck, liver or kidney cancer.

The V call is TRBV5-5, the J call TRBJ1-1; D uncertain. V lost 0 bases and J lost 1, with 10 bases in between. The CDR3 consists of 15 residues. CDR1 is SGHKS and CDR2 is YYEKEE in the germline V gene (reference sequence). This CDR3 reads CASSLVPERNTEAFF. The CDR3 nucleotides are TGTGCCAGCAGCTTGGTCCCAGAACGGAACACTGAAGCTTTCTTT.

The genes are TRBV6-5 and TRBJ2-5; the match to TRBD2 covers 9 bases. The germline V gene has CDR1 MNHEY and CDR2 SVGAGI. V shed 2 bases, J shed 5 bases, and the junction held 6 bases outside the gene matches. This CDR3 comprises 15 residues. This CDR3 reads CASSYTAGGGETQYF. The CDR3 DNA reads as TGTGCCAGCAGTTACACGGCGGGAGGGGGGGAGACCCAGTACTTC.

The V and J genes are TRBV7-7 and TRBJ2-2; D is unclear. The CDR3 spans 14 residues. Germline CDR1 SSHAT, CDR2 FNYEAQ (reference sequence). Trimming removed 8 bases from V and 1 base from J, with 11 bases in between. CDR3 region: CASGEQMNTGELFF. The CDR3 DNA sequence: TGTGCCAGCGGTGAACAGATGAACACCGGGGAGCTGTTTTTT. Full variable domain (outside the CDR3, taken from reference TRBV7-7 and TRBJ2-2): GAGVSQSPRYKVTKRGQDVTLRCDPISSHATLYWYQQALGQGPEFLTYFNYEAQPDKSGLPSDRFSAERPEGSISTLTIQRTEQRDSAMYRCASGEQMNTGELFFGEGSRLTVL.

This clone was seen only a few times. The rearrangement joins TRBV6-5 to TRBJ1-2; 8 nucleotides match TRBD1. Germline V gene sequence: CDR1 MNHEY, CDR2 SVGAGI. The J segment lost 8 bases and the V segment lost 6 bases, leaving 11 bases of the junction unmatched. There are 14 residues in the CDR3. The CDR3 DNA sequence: TGTGCCAGCAGCGAGATGACAGGGGCTAGGGGCTACACCTTC. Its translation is CASSEMTGARGYTF.

The CDR3 bases are TGTGCCAGCAGCGTAGGGCAGGGGGCCACTGAAGCTTTCTTT. Translated, it gives CASSVGQGATEAFF. The V and J genes are TRBV9 and TRBJ1-1; the match to TRBD1 covers 8 bases. V dropped 0 bases and J dropped 4; count of bases not matched to a gene: 2. Germline CDR1 SGDLS, CDR2 YYNGEE. This CDR3 is built from 14 residues.

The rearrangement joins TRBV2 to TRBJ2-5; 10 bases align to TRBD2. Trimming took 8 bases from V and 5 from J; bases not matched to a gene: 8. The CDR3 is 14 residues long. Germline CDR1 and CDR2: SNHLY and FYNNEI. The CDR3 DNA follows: TGTGCCAGCCCTCTAGCGGGAGAGCGGGAGACCCAGTACTTC. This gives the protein CASPLAGERETQYF.

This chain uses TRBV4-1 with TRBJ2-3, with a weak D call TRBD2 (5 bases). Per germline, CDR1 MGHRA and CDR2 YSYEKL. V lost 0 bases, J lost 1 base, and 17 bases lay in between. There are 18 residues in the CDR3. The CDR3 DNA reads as TGCGCCAGCAGCCAAGAGTCTCCCGAGGGCCCGGGCACAGATACGCAGTATTTT. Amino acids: CASSQESPEGPGTDTQYF.

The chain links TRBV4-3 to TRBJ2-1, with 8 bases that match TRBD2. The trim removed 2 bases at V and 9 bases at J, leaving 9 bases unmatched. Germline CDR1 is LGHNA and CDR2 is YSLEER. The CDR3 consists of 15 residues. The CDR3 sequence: CASSQYVSGVSEQFF. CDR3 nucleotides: TGCGCCAGCAGCCAATATGTTAGCGGGGTTTCTGAGCAGTTCTTC.

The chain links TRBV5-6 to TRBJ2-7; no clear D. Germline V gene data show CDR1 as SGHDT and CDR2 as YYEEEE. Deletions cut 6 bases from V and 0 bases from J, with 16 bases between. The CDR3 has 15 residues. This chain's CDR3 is CASNPTDPYSYEQYF. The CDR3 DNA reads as TGTGCCAGCAACCCAACGGACCCCTACTCCTACGAGCAGTACTTC.

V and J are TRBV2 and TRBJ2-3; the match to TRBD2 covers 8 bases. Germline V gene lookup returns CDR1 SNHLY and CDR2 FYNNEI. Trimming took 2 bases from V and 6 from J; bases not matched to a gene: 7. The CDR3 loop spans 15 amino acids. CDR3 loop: CASSEILGRADTQYF. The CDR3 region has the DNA TGTGCCAGCAGTGAAATTCTCGGGAGGGCGGATACGCAGTATTTT. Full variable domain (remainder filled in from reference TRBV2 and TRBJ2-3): EPEVTQTPSHQVTQMGQEVILRCVPISNHLYFYWYRQILGQKVEFLVSFYNNEISEKSEIFDDQFSVERPDGSNFTLKIRSTKLEDSAMYFCASSEILGRADTQYFGPGTRLTVL.

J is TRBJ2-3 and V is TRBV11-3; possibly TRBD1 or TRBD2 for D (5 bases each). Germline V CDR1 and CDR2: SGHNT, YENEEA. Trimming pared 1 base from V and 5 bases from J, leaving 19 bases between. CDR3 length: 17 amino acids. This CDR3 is CASSLGPRDPRQDTQYF. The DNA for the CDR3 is TGTGCCAGCAGCTTAGGCCCCCGGGACCCTCGACAAGATACGCAGTATTTT.

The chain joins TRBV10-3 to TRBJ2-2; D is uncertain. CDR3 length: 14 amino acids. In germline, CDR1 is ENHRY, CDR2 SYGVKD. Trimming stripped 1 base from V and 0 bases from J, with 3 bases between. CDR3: CAISEFSNTGELFF. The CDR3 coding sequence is TGTGCCATCAGTGAGTTTTCGAACACCGGGGAGCTGTTTTTT.

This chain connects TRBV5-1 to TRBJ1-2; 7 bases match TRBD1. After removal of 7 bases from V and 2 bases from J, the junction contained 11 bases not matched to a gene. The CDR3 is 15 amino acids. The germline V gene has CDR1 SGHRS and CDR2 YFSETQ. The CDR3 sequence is CASSTNRGLNYGYTF. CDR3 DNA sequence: TGCGCCAGCTCCACTAACAGGGGATTAAACTATGGCTACACCTTC.

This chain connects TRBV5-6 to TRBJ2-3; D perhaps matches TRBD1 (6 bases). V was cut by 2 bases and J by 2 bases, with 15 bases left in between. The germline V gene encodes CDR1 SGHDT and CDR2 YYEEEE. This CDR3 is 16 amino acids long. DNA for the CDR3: TGTGCCAGCAGCTTTCGGCAGGGGCAATACACAGATACGCAGTATTTT. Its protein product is CASSFRQGQYTDTQYF.

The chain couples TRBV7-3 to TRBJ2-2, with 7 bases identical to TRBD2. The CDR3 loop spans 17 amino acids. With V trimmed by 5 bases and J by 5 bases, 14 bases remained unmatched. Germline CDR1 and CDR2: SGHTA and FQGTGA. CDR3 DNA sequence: TGTGCCAGCAGCCCCACTTCTACGGGGGGAGGGACCGGGGAGCTGTTTTTT. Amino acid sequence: CASSPTSTGGGTGELFF.

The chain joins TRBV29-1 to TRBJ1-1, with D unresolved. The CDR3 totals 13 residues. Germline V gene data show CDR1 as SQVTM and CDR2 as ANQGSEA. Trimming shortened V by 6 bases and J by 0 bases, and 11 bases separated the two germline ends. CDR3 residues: CSVASQVNTEAFF. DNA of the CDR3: TGCAGCGTGGCCTCTCAGGTGAACACTGAAGCTTTCTTT.

CDR3 protein: CASSSPRGSGEQYF. DNA of the CDR3: TGTGCCAGCAGTTCCCCCAGGGGATCGGGGGAGCAGTACTTC. The chain combines TRBV6-9 with TRBJ2-5; D assignment may be TRBD1 or TRBD2 (6 bases each). The V end lost 4 bases, the J end lost 11 bases, and 20 bases lay between the germline ends. This CDR3 comprises 14 residues. Germline V gene sequence: CDR1 MNHGY, CDR2 SVAAGI.

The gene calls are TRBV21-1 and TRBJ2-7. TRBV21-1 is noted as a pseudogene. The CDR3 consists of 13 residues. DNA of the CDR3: TGTGCCAGCAGCAAAGAGGCCCGCTACGAGCAGTACTTC. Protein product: CASSKEARYEQYF.

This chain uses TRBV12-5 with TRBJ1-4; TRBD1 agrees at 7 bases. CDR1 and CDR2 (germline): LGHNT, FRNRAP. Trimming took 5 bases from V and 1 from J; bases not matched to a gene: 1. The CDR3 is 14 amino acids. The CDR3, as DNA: TGTGCTAGTGGTACAGGGGTAACTAATGAAAAACTGTTTTTT. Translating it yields CASGTGVTNEKLFF.

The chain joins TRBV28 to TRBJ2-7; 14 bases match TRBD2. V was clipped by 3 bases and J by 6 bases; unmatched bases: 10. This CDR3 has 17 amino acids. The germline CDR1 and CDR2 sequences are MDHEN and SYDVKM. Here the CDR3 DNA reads TGTGCCAGCAGTTTTGGGGGACTAGCGGGAGTAGCCGTCGAGCAGTACTTC. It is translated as CASSFGGLAGVAVEQYF.

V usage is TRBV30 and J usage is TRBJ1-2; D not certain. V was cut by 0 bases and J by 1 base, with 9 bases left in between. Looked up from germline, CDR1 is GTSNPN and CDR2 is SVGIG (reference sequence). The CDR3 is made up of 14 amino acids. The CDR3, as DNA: TGTGCCTGGAGTGTAAACACTGATAACTATGGCTACACCTTC. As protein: CAWSVNTDNYGYTF.

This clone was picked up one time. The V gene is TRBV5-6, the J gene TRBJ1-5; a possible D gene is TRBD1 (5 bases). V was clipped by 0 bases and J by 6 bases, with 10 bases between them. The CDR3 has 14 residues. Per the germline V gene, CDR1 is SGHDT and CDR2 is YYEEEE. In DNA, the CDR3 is TGTGCCAGCAGCTTGGGGGGGTACGGTCAGCCCCAGCATTTT. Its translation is CASSLGGYGQPQHF.

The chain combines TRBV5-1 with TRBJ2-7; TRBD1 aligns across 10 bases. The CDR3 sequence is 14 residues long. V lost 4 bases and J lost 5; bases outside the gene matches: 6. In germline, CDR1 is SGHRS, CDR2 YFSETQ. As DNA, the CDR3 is TGCGCCAGCAGCACGGACAGGGGGGTCCACGAGCAGTACTTC. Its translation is CASSTDRGVHEQYF.

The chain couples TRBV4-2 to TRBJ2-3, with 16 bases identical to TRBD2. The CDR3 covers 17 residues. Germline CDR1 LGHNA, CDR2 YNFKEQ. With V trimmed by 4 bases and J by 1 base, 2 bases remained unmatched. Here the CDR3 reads CASSLGTSGGGTDTQYF. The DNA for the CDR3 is TGTGCCAGCAGCCTCGGGACTAGCGGGGGGGGCACAGATACGCAGTATTTT.